This T cell receptor beta chain was identified in a study of T cell changes during pregnancy in multiple sclerosis. Produced via immunoSEQ multiplex PCR; TCRdb's table is partial and in-frame only. The sample has about 100,000 clones; about 90% are singletons. Between the trimmed V and J ends, which lost 0 bases and 1 base, there was a span of 7 bases. Germline assignment: CDR1 SGHVS and CDR2 FQNEAQ. The CDR3 contains 15 residues. The sequence came from a female donor with multiple sclerosis, enrolled in a pregnancy study. Material: peripheral blood, obtained after pregnancy. V is TRBV7-8 and J is TRBJ1-5; D uncertain. The CDR3 loop reads CASSLARLSNQPQHF. The CDR3 DNA reads as TGTGCCAGCAGCTTAGCCAGGTTGAGCAATCAGCCCCAGCATTTT.